A selection of T cell receptor beta chains follows, all from one sample in a study of blood T cell repertoires in COVID-19. Measured with immunoSEQ multiplex PCR; TCRdb has only the in-frame clones, and not every one. The table has 310,000 or so clones, 70% to 90% seen once. The sample consisted of PBMCs or T cells enriched from blood (not recorded which). Every receptor here comes from a woman in her thirties or forties who had recovered from COVID-19. Each CDR3 is given with its conserved first and last residue. D genes are given only for firm matches. Part of the rows lack a size; the others show once, few, many or a class for expanded clones.

cdr3_aa	cdr3_nt	cdr3_length	v_call	clone_size	j_call	d_call
CASSLVMGGKNEKLFF	TGTGCCAGCAGCTTGGTCATGGGGGGTAAAAATGAAAAACTGTTTTTT	16	TRBV5-4	-	TRBJ1-4	-
CASSQDEGGSGELFF	TGCGCCAGCAGCCAAGATGAAGGGGGCTCCGGGGAGCTGTTTTTT	15	TRBV4-1	once	TRBJ2-2	TRBD1
CAISGGQYPGYTF	TGTGCCATCAGTGGTGGGCAGTACCCTGGCTACACCTTC	13	TRBV10-3	-	TRBJ1-2	-
CASSLPGISGGSLYEQYF	TGTGCCAGCAGCTTACCAGGGATTAGCGGGGGGTCCTTGTACGAGCAGTACTTC	18	TRBV7-2	few	TRBJ2-7	TRBD2
CAWSVGGNNQPQHF	TGTGCCTGGAGTGTAGGGGGAAACAATCAGCCCCAGCATTTT	14	TRBV30	-	TRBJ1-5	-
CASSVVGETVHSGNTIYF	TGTGCCAGCAGCGTAGTGGGTGAAACAGTACACTCTGGAAACACCATATATTTT	18	TRBV9	-	TRBJ1-3	-
CATSDLSPAGDNEQFF	TGTGCCACCAGTGATTTGAGCCCAGCGGGCGACAATGAGCAGTTCTTC	16	TRBV24-1	-	TRBJ2-1	-
CASSSGTDSGNTIYF	TGTGCCAGCAGCTCGGGGACAGACTCTGGAAACACCATATATTTT	15	TRBV28	-	TRBJ1-3	TRBD1
CASGPPYEQYF	TGTGCCAGCGGCCCTCCCTACGAGCAGTACTTC	11	TRBV28	-	TRBJ2-7	-
CASSQRQIRTEAFF	TGTGCCAGCAGCCAGCGACAGATTAGGACTGAAGCTTTCTTT	14	TRBV11-3	-	TRBJ1-1	-
CASSQDSGSSNEKLFF	TGCGCCAGCAGCCAAGATAGCGGCAGCTCTAATGAAAAACTGTTTTTT	16	TRBV4-3	once	TRBJ1-4	-
CASSQPGQGKETQYF	TGTGCCAGCAGCCAACCGGGACAGGGGAAGGAGACCCAGTACTTC	15	TRBV7-9	-	TRBJ2-5	TRBD1
CASSETGGGYTF	TGTGCCAGCAGTGAGACGGGAGGCGGCTACACCTTC	12	TRBV25-1	-	TRBJ1-2	-
CAWSIAGYPGNTIYF	TGTGCCTGGAGCATCGCAGGGTATCCTGGAAACACCATATATTTT	15	TRBV30	-	TRBJ1-3	-
CASSDTAGTGYEQYF	TGTGCCAGCAGTGACACTGCCGGGACAGGGTACGAGCAGTACTTC	15	TRBV6-2/TRBV6-3	-	TRBJ2-7	TRBD1
CASSWEGSEAFF	TGTGCCAGCAGCTGGGAGGGCTCTGAAGCTTTCTTT	12	TRBV7-2	-	TRBJ1-1	-
CASGGRVQPQHF	TGTGCCAGCGGGGGGAGGGTCCAGCCCCAGCATTTT	12	TRBV19	-	TRBJ1-5	-
CAISSGTSGTGDTQYF	TGTGCCATCAGTTCGGGGACTAGCGGGACAGGGGATACGCAGTATTTT	16	TRBV10-3	-	TRBJ2-3	TRBD2
CASSVAIETATYTF	TGTGCCAGCAGCGTAGCTATTGAGACAGCGACCTACACCTTC	14	TRBV9	-	TRBJ1-2	-
CAISGLAGDPYEQYF	TGTGCCATCAGTGGACTAGCGGGAGACCCCTACGAGCAGTACTTC	15	TRBV10-3	-	TRBJ2-7	TRBD2
CASSFRGADTQYF	TGTGCCAGCAGTTTCAGGGGGGCAGATACGCAGTATTTT	13	TRBV27	-	TRBJ2-3	-
CASSLGTSGRNEQFF	TGTGCCAGCAGCTTAGGGACTAGCGGGAGGAATGAGCAGTTCTTC	15	TRBV7-2	-	TRBJ2-1	TRBD2
CASSLSAQGGTEAFF	TGTGCCAGCAGCTTAAGTGCCCAGGGGGGCACTGAAGCTTTCTTT	15	TRBV7-3	many	TRBJ1-1	TRBD1
CASSPEGAGWMTQYF	TGTGCCAGCAGCCCCGAGGGGGCAGGGTGGATGACCCAGTACTTC	15	TRBV7-9	-	TRBJ2-5	TRBD1
CASSLSGGLLEQYF	TGTGCCAGCAGCTTAAGCGGCGGATTACTCGAGCAGTACTTC	14	TRBV7-3	few	TRBJ2-7	-
CASSEATSPTDTQYF	TGTGCCAGCAGTGAAGCGACTAGCCCCACAGATACGCAGTATTTT	15	TRBV6-1	-	TRBJ2-3	TRBD2
CASSIGTSASYEQYF	TGTGCCAGTAGTATCGGGACTAGCGCCTCCTACGAGCAGTACTTC	15	TRBV19	few	TRBJ2-7	TRBD2
CASSQAGRGSGYTF	TGTGCCAGCAGCCAAGCTGGCAGGGGCTCTGGCTACACCTTC	14	TRBV3-1/TRBV3-2	-	TRBJ1-2	-
CASSLPTRGQAGEQFF	TGTGCCAGCAGCTTACCGACTAGGGGACAGGCTGGTGAGCAGTTCTTC	16	TRBV7-2	-	TRBJ2-1	TRBD1
CASSTTDRDQETQYF	TGTGCCAGTAGTACCACCGACAGGGACCAAGAGACCCAGTACTTC	15	TRBV19	-	TRBJ2-5	TRBD1
CASSLPGTGGEKLFF	TGTGCCAGTAGTCTTCCCGGGACAGGGGGAGAAAAACTGTTTTTT	15	TRBV19	-	TRBJ1-4	TRBD1
CASSQGRGRNTEAFF	TGCGCCAGCAGCCAAGGTAGAGGGCGGAACACTGAAGCTTTCTTT	15	TRBV4-1	-	TRBJ1-1	-
CASSHGQGVVGYEQYF	TGTGCCAGCAGCCATGGACAGGGGGTAGTAGGGTACGAGCAGTACTTC	16	TRBV11-3	-	TRBJ2-7	TRBD1
CSVRKGGTEAFF	TGCAGCGTCCGAAAAGGAGGAACTGAAGCTTTCTTT	12	TRBV29-1	-	TRBJ1-1	-
CASSVVPDSGNTIYF	TGTGCCAGCAGCGTAGTGCCAGACTCTGGAAACACCATATATTTT	15	TRBV9	-	TRBJ1-3	-
CASSPISGGAYEQYF	TGCGCCAGCAGCCCAATAAGCGGGGGGGCCTACGAGCAGTACTTC	15	TRBV4-3	-	TRBJ2-7	TRBD2
CAWSALDPRYEQYF	TGTGCCTGGAGTGCACTAGACCCCCGCTACGAGCAGTACTTC	14	TRBV30	once	TRBJ2-7	-
CASSPLLYTEAFF	TGTGCCAGCTCACCATTACTTTACACTGAAGCTTTCTTT	13	TRBV18	-	TRBJ1-1	-
CASSSRRGAANEKLFF	TGTGCCAGCAGCTCACGTCGGGGGGCGGCTAATGAAAAACTGTTTTTT	16	TRBV7-9	few	TRBJ1-4	-
CASSLIPGLNTEAFF	TGCGCCAGCAGCTTGATCCCCGGGTTGAACACTGAAGCTTTCTTT	15	TRBV5-1	-	TRBJ1-1	-
CASSLGQGREPPLHF	TGTGCCAGTAGTCTGGGACAGGGTCGGGAGCCACCCCTCCACTTT	15	TRBV19	once	TRBJ1-6	TRBD1
CASSKERSITGELFF	TGTGCCAGCAGCAAAGAGCGCTCAATCACCGGGGAGCTGTTTTTT	15	TRBV5-5	-	TRBJ2-2	-
CATSDAGTGVYEQYF	TGTGCCACCAGTGATGCCGGGACAGGGGTCTACGAGCAGTACTTC	15	TRBV24-1	-	TRBJ2-7	TRBD1
CSASYGTSGRASYNEQFF	TGCAGCGCCTCCTACGGGACTAGCGGGAGGGCCTCCTACAATGAGCAGTTCTTC	18	TRBV29-1	-	TRBJ2-1	TRBD2
CAIMPGRGGREDTQYF	TGTGCCATCATGCCCGGGAGGGGGGGCAGGGAAGATACGCAGTATTTT	16	TRBV10-3	-	TRBJ2-3	TRBD2
CASSPGLAGGPDEGFGEQFF	TGTGCCAGCTCACCGGGACTAGCGGGAGGGCCGGATGAAGGGTTTGGTGAGCAGTTCTTC	20	TRBV18	once	TRBJ2-1	TRBD2
CASSVVEGTEAFF	TGTGCCAGCAGCGTAGTTGAGGGCACTGAAGCTTTCTTT	13	TRBV9	-	TRBJ1-1	-
CASSHLGQGDSNSPLHF	TGCGCCAGCAGCCATCTGGGACAGGGGGATTCGAATTCACCCCTCCACTTT	17	TRBV4-1	-	TRBJ1-6	TRBD1
CASSVPDRPWDTQYF	TGTGCCAGCAGCGTACCCGACAGGCCCTGGGATACGCAGTATTTT	15	TRBV11-3	-	TRBJ2-3	-
CASSRGNEKLFF	TGTGCCAGTAGCAGGGGTAATGAAAAACTGTTTTTT	12	TRBV19	-	TRBJ1-4	-
CASSLELAAEQYF	TGTGCCAGCAGCCTTGAACTAGCCGCCGAGCAGTACTTC	13	TRBV4-2	-	TRBJ2-7	-